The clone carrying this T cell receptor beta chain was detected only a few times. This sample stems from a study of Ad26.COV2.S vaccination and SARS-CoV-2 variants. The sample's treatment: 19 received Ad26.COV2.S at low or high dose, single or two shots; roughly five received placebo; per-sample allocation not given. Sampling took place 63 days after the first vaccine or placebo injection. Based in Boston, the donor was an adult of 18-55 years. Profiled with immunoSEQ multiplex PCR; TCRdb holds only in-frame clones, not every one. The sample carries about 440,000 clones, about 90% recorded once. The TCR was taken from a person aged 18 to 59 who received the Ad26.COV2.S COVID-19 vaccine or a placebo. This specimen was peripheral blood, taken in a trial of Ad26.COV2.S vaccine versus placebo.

The CDR3 sequence is CASSQGQEVSGYTF. In DNA, the CDR3 is TGTGCCAGCAGTCAAGGACAGGAAGTATCTGGCTACACCTTC. The gene calls are TRBV28 and TRBJ1-2; 7 bases match TRBD1. This CDR3 has 14 amino acids. Looked up from germline, CDR1 is MDHEN and CDR2 is SYDVKM. V was clipped by 5 bases and J by 7 bases; unmatched bases: 10.